Listed below are T cell receptor beta chains from one sample, sequenced in a study of shared clonotypes between healthy human individuals. The data were produced by immunoSEQ multiplex PCR, yet TCRdb's version contains in-frame clones alone and is incomplete. Of about 450,000 clones listed, around three quarters are singletons. What was sequenced was PBMCs. Source of these receptors: a woman aged 40 to 49 in good health. Some clones in this sample may be carry-over from other donors' samples. Each CDR3 is given with its conserved first and last residue. A D gene is named only where the DNA matches it firmly. Part of the rows lack a size; the others show once, few, many or a class for expanded clones.

J gene | D gene | clone size | V gene | CDR3 protein | CDR3 DNA
TRBJ2-6 | - | - | TRBV9 | CASSALPTAGANVLTF | TGTGCCAGCAGCGCGCTCCCGACAGCTGGGGCCAACGTCCTGACTTTC
TRBJ1-5 | - | - | TRBV2 | CASSPDSLLVGQPQHF | TGTGCCAGCAGTCCCGACAGCCTCCTAGTGGGTCAGCCCCAGCATTTT
TRBJ2-1 | TRBD1 | - | TRBV18 | CASSPWTGYNEQFF | TGTGCCAGCTCACCGTGGACAGGGTACAATGAGCAGTTCTTC
TRBJ1-3 | - | few | TRBV6-1 | CASSLTGGNTIYF | TGTGCCAGCAGCCTTACAGGGGGAAACACCATATATTTT
TRBJ1-1 | - | few | TRBV27 | CASSSPVPVTDTEAFF | TGTGCCAGCAGTTCCCCAGTCCCAGTCACGGACACTGAAGCTTTCTTT
TRBJ2-5 | - | - | TRBV19 | CASRTGRGVETQYF | TGTGCCAGTAGGACAGGGCGGGGAGTAGAGACCCAGTACTTC
TRBJ1-5 | TRBD1 | - | TRBV27 | CASSPQGAGNQPQHF | TGTGCCAGCAGTCCACAGGGGGCGGGCAATCAGCCCCAGCATTTT
TRBJ2-4 | - | - | TRBV7-2 | CASSPAGVAKNIQYF | TGTGCCAGCAGCCCCGCCGGGGTAGCCAAAAACATTCAGTACTTC
TRBJ2-7 | - | - | TRBV7-8 | CASTPMGANPYEQYF | TGTGCCAGCACCCCTATGGGAGCTAATCCTTACGAGCAGTACTTC
TRBJ1-1 | TRBD1 | - | TRBV29-1 | CSVFGEQGRTEAFF | TGCAGCGTTTTTGGTGAACAGGGGCGGACTGAAGCTTTCTTT
TRBJ2-1 | - | - | TRBV11-2 | CASSLELLEPYNEQFF | TGTGCCAGCAGCTTAGAACTGCTAGAGCCCTACAATGAGCAGTTCTTC
TRBJ2-5 | - | - | TRBV5-4 | CASTQDFSSETQYF | TGTGCCAGCACCCAGGACTTTAGTAGTGAGACCCAGTACTTC
TRBJ2-3 | - | few | TRBV10-3 | CAISRQDKGTDTQYF | TGTGCCATCAGCCGACAGGATAAGGGCACAGATACGCAGTATTTT
TRBJ2-7 | TRBD1 | - | TRBV7-9 | CASSLGGQGAGEQYF | TGTGCCAGCAGCTTAGGCGGACAGGGGGCGGGGGAGCAGTACTTC
TRBJ1-5 | - | few | TRBV27 | CASSLAGRWNQPQHF | TGTGCCAGCAGTTTAGCAGGGCGGTGGAATCAGCCCCAGCATTTT
TRBJ2-3 | TRBD1 | few | TRBV28 | CASSSGQGITDTQYF | TGTGCCAGCAGTTCGGGACAGGGAATCACAGATACGCAGTATTTT
TRBJ1-1 | - | - | TRBV6-1 | CASSELTLGRTEAFF | TGTGCCAGCAGTGAGCTAACTTTGGGTCGCACTGAAGCTTTCTTT
TRBJ2-6 | - | - | TRBV5-6 | CASSGVGERSGANVLTF | TGTGCCAGCAGCGGGGTCGGAGAACGCTCTGGGGCCAACGTCCTGACTTTC
TRBJ2-1 | TRBD2 | - | TRBV11-3 | CASSRSGSSYNEQFF | TGTGCCAGCAGCCGTAGCGGGAGCTCCTACAATGAGCAGTTCTTC
TRBJ2-5 | - | few | TRBV6-4 | CASSESGGGLETQYF | TGTGCCAGCAGTGAGAGCGGCGGAGGTTTAGAGACCCAGTACTTC
TRBJ2-7 | TRBD1 | - | TRBV5-6 | CASSLVRTGPPYEQYF | TGTGCCAGCAGCTTGGTTAGGACAGGGCCCCCCTACGAGCAGTACTTC
TRBJ2-7 | TRBD2 | - | TRBV5-1 | CASSDRDAGAYEQYF | TGCGCCAGCAGCGACCGTGACGCGGGGGCCTACGAGCAGTACTTC
TRBJ2-3 | TRBD2 | few | TRBV28 | CASSLSPSAGSTDTQYF | TGTGCCAGCAGTTTATCTCCCTCAGCGGGGAGCACAGATACGCAGTATTTT
TRBJ2-1 | - | - | TRBV4-2 | CASSQQITRDWDYNEQFF | TGTGCCAGCAGCCAGCAAATCACCCGGGACTGGGATTACAATGAGCAGTTCTTC
TRBJ2-7 | TRBD2 | - | TRBV27 | CASSSTGLHYEQYF | TGTGCCAGCAGCAGTACGGGACTACACTACGAGCAGTACTTC
TRBJ1-2 | - | - | TRBV27 | CASSLSQEVYGYTF | TGTGCCAGCAGTTTGAGCCAGGAAGTCTATGGCTACACCTTC
TRBJ2-1 | TRBD2 | - | TRBV18 | CASSPTLAGSSYNEQFF | TGTGCCAGCTCACCAACCCTAGCGGGAAGCTCCTACAATGAGCAGTTCTTC
TRBJ2-7 | - | - | TRBV6-5 | CASSQGTHEQYF | TGTGCCAGCAGTCAGGGGACCCACGAGCAGTACTTC
TRBJ1-4 | - | - | TRBV19 | CASSNNGISGKLFF | TGTGCCAGTAGTAACAACGGCATTAGCGGAAAACTGTTTTTT
TRBJ2-7 | - | - | TRBV29-1 | CSVVLVYNEQYF | TGCAGCGTCGTCCTCGTCTATAACGAGCAGTACTTC
TRBJ1-5 | - | - | TRBV19 | CASRYREHNQPQHF | TGTGCCAGCCGTTACAGGGAACACAATCAGCCCCAGCATTTT
TRBJ2-1 | - | - | TRBV5-6 | CASSPFDVGTEQFF | TGTGCCAGCAGCCCTTTTGATGTAGGGACTGAGCAGTTCTTC
TRBJ2-2 | TRBD2 | - | TRBV10-3 | CAIRGTSGDTGELFF | TGTGCCATCAGGGGGACTAGCGGAGACACCGGGGAGCTGTTTTTT
TRBJ2-7 | TRBD2 | - | TRBV28 | CASSPTSGRTEQYF | TGTGCCAGCAGCCCGACTAGCGGGAGAACCGAGCAGTACTTC
TRBJ2-3 | TRBD2 | - | TRBV15 | CATSSKRELDTQYF | TGTGCCACCAGCAGTAAGCGGGAGCTAGATACGCAGTATTTT
TRBJ2-1 | - | once | TRBV15 | CATSRNLQMGYLDEQFF | TGTGCCACCAGCAGAAACCTCCAGATGGGGTACTTGGATGAGCAGTTCTTC
TRBJ2-7 | TRBD2 | - | TRBV9 | CASSPRTSAYYEQYF | TGTGCCAGCTCACCTCGGACTAGCGCATACTACGAGCAGTACTTC
TRBJ1-1 | - | - | TRBV7-9 | CASMGRGGTEAFF | TGTGCCAGCATGGGCAGGGGTGGCACTGAAGCTTTCTTT
TRBJ2-7 | - | - | TRBV11-3 | CASSAPPARGSEQYF | TGTGCCAGCAGCGCCCCCCCCGCAAGAGGTTCCGAGCAGTACTTC
TRBJ2-1 | TRBD2 | - | TRBV28 | CASSLRLSTSGYNEQFF | TGTGCCAGCAGTTTGAGGTTGTCGACTAGCGGGTACAATGAGCAGTTCTTC